This record concerns one T cell receptor beta chain sequence. As yet, its antigen is unknown. The entry originates in a study of T-cell memory formation after mild COVID-19. The CDR3 runs to 16 residues. Germline CDR1 reads LGHNA; CDR2 reads YSLEER. The junction had 7 bases not matched to a gene; V was cut back by 2 bases and J by 3 bases. Study-level results: Day 37-peaking second-wave clones had unconfirmed SARS-CoV-2 specificity. Shrinking CD4+ clones were chiefly CM and EM; CD8+ ones were chiefly EMRA.

TCRdb called the 5' RACE reads again in MiXCR, with one record for every CDR3 protein. There are about 50,000 distinct CDR3 sequences in the sample; around 12% occur only once, and 24% lies in the top ten. The V call is TRBV4-3, the J call TRBJ2-1; 7 positions match TRBD2. This receptor was obtained from a man aged 18 to 29 who had mild COVID-19 (a few samples of this study predate the infection). Cell type and time point are not known. Material: PBMCs or a T cell subset sorted from them (not recorded which). In DNA form, the CDR3 reads TGCGCCAGCAGCCAAAGTGCCGGGGGGAGCTACAATGAGCAGTTCTTC. It specifies CASSQSAGGSYNEQFF.